A single T cell receptor (beta chain) is shown here with its context. Its specificity is unknown. Treatment: oral pan-JAK inhibitor, 5-10 mg twice daily. Lesional scalp punch biopsies and peripheral blood came from alopecia areata patients. These data are taken from a study of CD8+ T cells in alopecia areata. Broader study findings: Across lesional scalp, and particularly alopecia totalis/universalis, clonality surpassed that of normal scalp. Any link of baseline CD8+ expansion to response, resting on one nonresponder, remains uncertain.

The sequencing template was cDNA reverse transcribed from extracted RNA. This table comes from immunoSEQ multiplex PCR, and its TCRdb copy is limited to in-frame clones, with some not included. The sample has under 130,000 clones; 85% to 90% are singletons. CDR1 and CDR2 from the germline V gene are SGDLS and YYNGEE. This CDR3 region has 14 residues. This chain joins TRBV9 and TRBJ2-5; no clear D. The end of the DNA fits TRBJ2-7 better, so the J call may be wrong. The sequencing here drew on CD8+ T cells sorted from blood, taken between weeks 30 and 35, from a patient treated with tofacitinib. This TCR was sampled from a human donor with alopecia areata. CDR3 residues: CASTTWACSYEQYF. Here the CDR3 DNA reads TGTGCCAGCACGACGTGGGCTTGCTCCTACGAGCAGTACTTC.